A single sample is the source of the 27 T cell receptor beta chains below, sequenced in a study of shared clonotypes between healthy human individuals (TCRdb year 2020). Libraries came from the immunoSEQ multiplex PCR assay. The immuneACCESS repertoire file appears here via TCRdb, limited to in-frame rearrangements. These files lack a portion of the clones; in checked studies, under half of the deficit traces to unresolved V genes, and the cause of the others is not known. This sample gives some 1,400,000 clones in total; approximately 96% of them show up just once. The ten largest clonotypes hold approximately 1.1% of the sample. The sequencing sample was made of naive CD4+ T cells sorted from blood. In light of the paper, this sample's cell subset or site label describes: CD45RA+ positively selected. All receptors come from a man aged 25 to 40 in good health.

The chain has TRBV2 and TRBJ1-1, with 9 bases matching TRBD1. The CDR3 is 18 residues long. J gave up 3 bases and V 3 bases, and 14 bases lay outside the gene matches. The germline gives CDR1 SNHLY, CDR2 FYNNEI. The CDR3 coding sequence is TGTGCCAGCAGTGATGAGGTTGACCTGACAGGGGGTGACACTGAAGCTTTCTTT. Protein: CASSDEVDLTGGDTEAFF. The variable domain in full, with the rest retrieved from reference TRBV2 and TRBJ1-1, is EPEVTQTPSHQVTQMGQEVILRCVPISNHLYFYWYRQILGQKVEFLVSFYNNEISEKSEIFDDQFSVERPDGSNFTLKIRSTKLEDSAMYFCASSDEVDLTGGDTEAFFGQGTRLTVV.

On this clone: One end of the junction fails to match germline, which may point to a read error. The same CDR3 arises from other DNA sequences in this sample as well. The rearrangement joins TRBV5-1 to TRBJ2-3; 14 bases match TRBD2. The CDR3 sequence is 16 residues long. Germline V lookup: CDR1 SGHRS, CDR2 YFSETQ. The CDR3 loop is CASSSGLAGVTDTQYF. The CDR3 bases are TGCGCCAGCAGCTCGGGACTAGCGGGGGTCACAGATACACAGTATTTT.

Written as DNA, the CDR3 is TGTGCCAGCTCACCACTGGGGGGACAGATAAGCAATCAGCCCCAGCATTTT. This codes for CASSPLGGQISNQPQHF. This chain joins TRBV18 and TRBJ1-5; 7 bases line up with TRBD1. The CDR3 sequence is 17 residues long. CDR1 KGHSH and CDR2 LQKENI come from the germline V gene. The V and J ends lost 1 base and 1 base, in that order; junction bases with no gene match: 7.

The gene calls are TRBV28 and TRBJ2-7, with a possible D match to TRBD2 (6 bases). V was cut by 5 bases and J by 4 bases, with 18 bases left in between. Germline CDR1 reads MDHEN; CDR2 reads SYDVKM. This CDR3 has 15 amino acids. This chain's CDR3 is CASSPAGGTTYEQYF. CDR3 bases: TGTGCCAGCAGTCCCGCCGGGGGAACGACATACGAGCAGTACTTC.

The CDR3 sequence: CASGFGGRRNTEAFF. In DNA form, the CDR3 reads TGTGCTAGTGGTTTTGGCGGGAGGAGGAACACTGAAGCTTTCTTT. The chain combines TRBV12-5 with TRBJ1-1; D uncertain. CDR1 LGHNT and CDR2 FRNRAP come from the germline V gene. The CDR3 covers 15 residues. V shed 3 bases and J shed 1 base, with 12 bases lying between them.

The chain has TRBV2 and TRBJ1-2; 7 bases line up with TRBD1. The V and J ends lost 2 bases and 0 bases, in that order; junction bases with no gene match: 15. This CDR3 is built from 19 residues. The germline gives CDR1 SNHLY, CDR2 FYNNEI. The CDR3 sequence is CASSEISGAGGTTNYGYTF. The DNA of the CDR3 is TGTGCCAGCAGTGAAATTTCTGGAGCAGGGGGTACAACTAACTATGGCTACACCTTC.

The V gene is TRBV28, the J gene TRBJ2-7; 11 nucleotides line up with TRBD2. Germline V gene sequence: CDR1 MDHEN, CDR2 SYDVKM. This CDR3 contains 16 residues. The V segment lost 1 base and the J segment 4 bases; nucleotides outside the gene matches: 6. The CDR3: CASSLFGLAGLYEQYF. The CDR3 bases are TGTGCCAGCAGTTTATTCGGACTAGCGGGCCTATACGAGCAGTACTTC.

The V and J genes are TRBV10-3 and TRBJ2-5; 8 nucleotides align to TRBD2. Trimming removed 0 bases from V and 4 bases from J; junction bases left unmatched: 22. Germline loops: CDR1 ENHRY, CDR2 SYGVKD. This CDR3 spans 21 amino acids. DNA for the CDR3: TGTGCCATCAGTGAGTCGAAGGTTCGCCGGACCCGAGCGGGAGTCATAGAGACCCAGTACTTC. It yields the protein CAISESKVRRTRAGVIETQYF.

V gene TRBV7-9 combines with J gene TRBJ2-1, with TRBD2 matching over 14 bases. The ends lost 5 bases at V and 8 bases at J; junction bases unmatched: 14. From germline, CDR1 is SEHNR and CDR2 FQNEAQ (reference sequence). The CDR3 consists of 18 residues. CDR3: CASSTYGLAGGSRDEQFF. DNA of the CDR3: TGTGCCAGCAGCACATACGGACTAGCGGGAGGTAGTCGGGATGAGCAGTTCTTC.

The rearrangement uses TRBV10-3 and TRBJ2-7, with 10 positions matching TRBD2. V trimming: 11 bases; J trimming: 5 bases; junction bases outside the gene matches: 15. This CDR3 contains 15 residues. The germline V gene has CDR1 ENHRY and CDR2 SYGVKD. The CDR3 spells CASAGLAGALHEQYF. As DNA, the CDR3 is TGTGCCTCCGCAGGGCTAGCGGGAGCTCTCCACGAGCAGTACTTC.

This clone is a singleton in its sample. CDR3 in amino acids: CAISESRTMKGTDTQYF. The CDR3 nucleotides are TGTGCCATCAGTGAGTCGAGGACCATGAAGGGCACAGATACGCAGTATTTT. The chain uses TRBV10-3 and TRBJ2-3; D is undetermined. V was clipped by 0 bases and J by 1 base, with 14 bases between them. CDR1 is ENHRY and CDR2 is SYGVKD in the germline V gene. CDR3 length: 17 amino acids.

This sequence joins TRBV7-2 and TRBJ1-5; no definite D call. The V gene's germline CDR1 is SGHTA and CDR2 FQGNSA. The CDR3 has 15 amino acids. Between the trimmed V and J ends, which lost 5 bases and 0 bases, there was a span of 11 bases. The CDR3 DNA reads TGTGCCAGCAGCCCAGAACCCCTTAGCAATCAGCCCCAGCATTTT. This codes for CASSPEPLSNQPQHF.

CDR3 residues: CATSSMGGAKTQYF. DNA for the CDR3: TGTGCCACTTCATCCATGGGGGGCGCCAAGACCCAGTACTTC. The chain carries TRBV28 and TRBJ2-5; TRBD1 or TRBD2 may be the D gene (6 bases each). The CDR3 runs to 14 residues. The ends were cut back, 10 bases at V and 6 bases at J, with 21 bases in the middle. Germline V gene data show CDR1 as MDHEN and CDR2 as SYDVKM.

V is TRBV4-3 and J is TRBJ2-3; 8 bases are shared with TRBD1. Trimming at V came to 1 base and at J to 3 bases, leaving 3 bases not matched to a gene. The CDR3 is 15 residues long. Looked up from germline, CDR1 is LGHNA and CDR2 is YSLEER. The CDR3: CASSQVDRVTDTQYF. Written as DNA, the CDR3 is TGCGCCAGCAGCCAAGTGGACAGGGTTACAGATACGCAGTATTTT.

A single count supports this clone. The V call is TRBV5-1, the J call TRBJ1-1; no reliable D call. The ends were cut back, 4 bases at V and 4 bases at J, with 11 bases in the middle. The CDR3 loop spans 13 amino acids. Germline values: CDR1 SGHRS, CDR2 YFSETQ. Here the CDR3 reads CASSPPGATEAFF. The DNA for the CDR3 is TGCGCCAGCAGCCCCCCAGGAGCCACTGAAGCTTTCTTT.

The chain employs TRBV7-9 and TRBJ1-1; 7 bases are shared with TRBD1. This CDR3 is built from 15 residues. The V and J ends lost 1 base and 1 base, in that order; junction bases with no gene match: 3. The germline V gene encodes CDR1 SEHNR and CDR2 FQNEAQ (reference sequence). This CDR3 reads CASSLGGTENTEAFF. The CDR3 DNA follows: TGTGCCAGCAGCTTAGGGGGGACAGAGAACACTGAAGCTTTCTTT.

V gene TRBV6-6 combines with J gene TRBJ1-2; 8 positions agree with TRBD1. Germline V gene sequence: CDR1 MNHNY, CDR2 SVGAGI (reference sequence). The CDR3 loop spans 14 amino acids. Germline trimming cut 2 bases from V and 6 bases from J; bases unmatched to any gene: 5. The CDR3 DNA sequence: TGTGCCAGCAGTTACCAGGGGGCGCTGGATGGCTACACCTTC. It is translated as CASSYQGALDGYTF.

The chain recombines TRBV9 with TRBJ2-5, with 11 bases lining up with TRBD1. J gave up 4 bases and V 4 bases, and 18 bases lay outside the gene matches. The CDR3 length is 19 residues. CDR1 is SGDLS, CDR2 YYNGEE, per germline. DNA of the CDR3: TGTGCCAGCAGCCCAACGAAGGTGGACAGGGGGCGCGCCGGAGAGACCCAGTACTTC. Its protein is CASSPTKVDRGRAGETQYF.

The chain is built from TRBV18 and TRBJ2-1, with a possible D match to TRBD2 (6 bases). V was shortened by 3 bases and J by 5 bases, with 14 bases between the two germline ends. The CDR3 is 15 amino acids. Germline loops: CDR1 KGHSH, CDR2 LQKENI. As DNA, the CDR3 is TGTGCCAGCTCACCGGAGCTAGCGCCCAACAATGAGCAGTTCTTC. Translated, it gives CASSPELAPNNEQFF.

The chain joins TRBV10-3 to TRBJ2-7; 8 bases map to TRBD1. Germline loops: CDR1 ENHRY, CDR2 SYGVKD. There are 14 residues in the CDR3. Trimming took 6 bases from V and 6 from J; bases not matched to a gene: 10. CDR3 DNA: TGTGCCATCAGGGAGACAGGGGTGGTACGCGAGCAGTACTTC. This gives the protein CAIRETGVVREQYF.

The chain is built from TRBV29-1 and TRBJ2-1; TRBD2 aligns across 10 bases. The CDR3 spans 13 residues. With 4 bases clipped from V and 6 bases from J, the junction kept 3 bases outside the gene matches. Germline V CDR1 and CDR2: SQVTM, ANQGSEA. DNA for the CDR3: TGCAGCGTTGGGACTAGCGGTTTCAATGAGCAGTTCTTC. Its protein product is CSVGTSGFNEQFF.

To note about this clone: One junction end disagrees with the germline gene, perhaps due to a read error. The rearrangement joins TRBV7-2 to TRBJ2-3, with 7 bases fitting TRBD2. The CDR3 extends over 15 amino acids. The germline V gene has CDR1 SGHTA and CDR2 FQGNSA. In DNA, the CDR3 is TGTGCCAGCAGCCTAGCGGTGGGGTTCACAGATACGCAGTATTTT. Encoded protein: CASSLAVGFTDTQYF.

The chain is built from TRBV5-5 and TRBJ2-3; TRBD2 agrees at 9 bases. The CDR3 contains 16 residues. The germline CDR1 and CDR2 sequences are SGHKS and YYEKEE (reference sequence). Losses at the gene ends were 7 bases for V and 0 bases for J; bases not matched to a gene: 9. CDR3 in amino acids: CASGPSGDFSTDTQYF. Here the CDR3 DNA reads TGTGCCAGCGGCCCTAGCGGGGACTTTAGCACAGATACGCAGTATTTT.

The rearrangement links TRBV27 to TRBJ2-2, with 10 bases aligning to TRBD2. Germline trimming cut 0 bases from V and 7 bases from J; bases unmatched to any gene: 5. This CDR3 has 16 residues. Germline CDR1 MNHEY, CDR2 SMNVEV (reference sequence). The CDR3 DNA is TGTGCCAGCAGTTTATCGCCTAGCGGGAGACGCGGGGAGCTGTTTTTT. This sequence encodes CASSLSPSGRRGELFF.

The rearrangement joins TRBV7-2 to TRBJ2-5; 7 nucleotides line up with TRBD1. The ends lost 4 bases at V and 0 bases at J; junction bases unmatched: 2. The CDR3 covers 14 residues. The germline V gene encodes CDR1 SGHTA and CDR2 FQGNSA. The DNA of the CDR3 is TGTGCCAGCAGCTCGACAGGGAACCAAGAGACCCAGTACTTC. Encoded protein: CASSSTGNQETQYF. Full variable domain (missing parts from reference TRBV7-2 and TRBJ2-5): GAGVSQSPSNKVTEKGKDVELRCDPISGHTALYWYRQSLGQGLEFLIYFQGNSAPDKSGLPSDRFSAERTGGSVSTLTIQRTQQEDSAVYLCASSSTGNQETQYFGPGTRLLVL.

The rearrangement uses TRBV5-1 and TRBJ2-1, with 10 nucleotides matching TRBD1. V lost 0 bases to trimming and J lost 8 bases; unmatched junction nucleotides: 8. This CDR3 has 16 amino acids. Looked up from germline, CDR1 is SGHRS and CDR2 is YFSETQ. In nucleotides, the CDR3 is TGCGCCAGCAGCTTGGCTGGGACAGGGGTTAGGGATGAGCAGTTCTTC. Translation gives CASSLAGTGVRDEQFF.

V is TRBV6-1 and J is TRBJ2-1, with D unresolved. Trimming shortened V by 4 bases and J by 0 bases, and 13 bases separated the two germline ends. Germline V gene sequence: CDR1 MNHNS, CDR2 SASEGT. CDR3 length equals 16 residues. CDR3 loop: CASSVRPAPSYNEQFF. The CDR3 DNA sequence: TGTGCCAGCAGTGTTCGACCGGCCCCCTCCTACAATGAGCAGTTCTTC.